The present T cell receptor beta chain was sequenced within a study of blood T cells in healthy people across ages. This clonotype was seen more than once but under ten times. Then a second PCR, running roughly 7 to 11 cycles, was carried out with a sample-barcoded 5' primer and a J-beta primer mix. Using its own MiXCR run on the 5' RACE reads, TCRdb lists one record per CDR3 protein. The sample yields 1.5 million or so distinct CDR3 sequences, about 42% seen once. No fewer than 7 million PBMCs went into each sample. The CDR3 is made up of 13 amino acids. From germline, CDR1 is SGHDN and CDR2 FVKESK. The V gene lost 0 bases and the J gene lost 10 bases, with 7 bases spanning the gap.

This TCR was sampled from a woman under 30 in good health. The chain combines TRBV14 with TRBJ1-6; D remains ambiguous. The specimen sequenced was blood. Here the CDR3 reads CASSQDRYSPLHF. The CDR3 DNA reads TGTGCCAGCAGCCAAGATCGGTACTCACCCCTCCACTTT. Full variable domain (missing parts from reference TRBV14 and TRBJ1-6): EAGVTQFPSHSVIEKGQTVTLRCDPISGHDNLYWYRRVMGKEIKFLLHFVKESKQDESGMPNNRFLAERTGGTYSTLKVQPAELEDSGVYFCASSQDRYSPLHFGNGTRLTVT.